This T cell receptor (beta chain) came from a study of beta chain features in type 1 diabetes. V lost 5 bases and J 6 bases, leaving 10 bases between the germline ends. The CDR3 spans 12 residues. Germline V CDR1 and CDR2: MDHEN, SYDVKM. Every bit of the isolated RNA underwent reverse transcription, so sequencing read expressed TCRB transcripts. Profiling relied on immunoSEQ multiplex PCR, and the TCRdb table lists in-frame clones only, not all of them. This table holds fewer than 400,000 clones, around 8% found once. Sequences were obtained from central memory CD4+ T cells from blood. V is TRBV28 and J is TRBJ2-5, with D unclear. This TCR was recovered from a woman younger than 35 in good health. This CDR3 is CASSPSLKTQYF. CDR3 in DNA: TGTGCCAGCAGTCCGAGTTTAAAGACCCAGTACTTC.